The sequence of this TCR beta chain was determined in a study of siplizumab effects on memory and regulatory T cells. On this clone: Its antigen is undetermined. This likely comes from a read error, as the CDR3 has no conserved phenylalanine or tryptophan at its end. No DNA is shown, since the ends of the CDR3 on it are uncertain; the CDR3 is the one TCRdb lists.

The CDR3 has 10 residues if both end residues are counted. Germline CDR1 is SSHAT and CDR2 is FNYEAQ (reference sequence). Where three donor pairs were concerned, the unstimulated naive, memory, effector memory and TEMRA subsets underwent sequencing. Assay used: immunoSEQ multiplex PCR; TCRdb lists only in-frame clones, some missing. The sample lists 45,000 to 60,000 clones; more than 85% were seen once. Study-wide results and caveats: Mapping to unstimulated subsets was achieved for only a minor fraction of alloreactive clones. Apparently key alloresponse contributors, naive T cells also seemed more diverse than memory cells. Assignment of a naive or memory phenotype failed for roughly 75-95% of the proliferating CD4+ or CD8+ clones.

The gene calls are TRBV7-7 and TRBJ1-1. The sequencing sample was made of naive CD8+ T cells sorted from blood. This sequence originates from a human donor in good health. CDR3 sequence: CASSLALGWS.